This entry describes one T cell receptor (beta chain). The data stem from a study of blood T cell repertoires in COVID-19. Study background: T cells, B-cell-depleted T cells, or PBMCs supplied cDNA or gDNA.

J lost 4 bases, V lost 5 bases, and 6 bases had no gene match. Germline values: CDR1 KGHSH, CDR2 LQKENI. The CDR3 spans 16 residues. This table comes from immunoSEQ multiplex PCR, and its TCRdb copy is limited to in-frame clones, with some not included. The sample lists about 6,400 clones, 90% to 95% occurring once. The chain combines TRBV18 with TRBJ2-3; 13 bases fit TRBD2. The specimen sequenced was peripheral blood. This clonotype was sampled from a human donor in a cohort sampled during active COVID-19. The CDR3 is CASSRTSGSWADTQYF. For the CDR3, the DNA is TGTGCCAGCTCAAGGACTAGCGGGAGTTGGGCAGATACGCAGTATTTT. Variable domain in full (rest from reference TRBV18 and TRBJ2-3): NAGVMQNPRHLVRRRGQEARLRCSPMKGHSHVYWYRQLPEEGLKFMVYLQKENIIDESGMPKERFSAEFPKEGPSILRIQQVVRGDSAAYFCASSRTSGSWADTQYFGPGTRLTVL.